This TCR beta chain is drawn from a study of OX40 agonist ivuxolimab in advanced cancers. Study-wide background: Every 2 weeks, ivuxolimab was infused into the patients intravenously at between 0.01 and 10 mg/kg. Cohort: around 79% men, mean age 60, aged roughly 23 to 79. Partial responses were achieved by three patients, of whom one had hepatocellular carcinoma and two had cutaneous melanoma. Overall study findings and caveats: Among the least clonally expanded were partial responders at 0.1-3.0 mg/kg.

Of note for this clone: Its antigen is not identified.

Here immunoSEQ multiplex PCR was the method, and the copy in TCRdb shows in-frame clones only, minus some. The data contain 30,000 or so clones, nearly 95% of them singletons. This TCR derives from an adult with an advanced solid tumor such as melanoma, head and neck, liver or kidney cancer. The sequenced sample was CD4+ or CD8+ T cells sorted from blood, obtained in a trial of the OX40 agonist ivuxolimab.

Here the CDR3 DNA reads TGTGCCACCACACGCGGGGTCATCTATGAGCAGTTCTTC. Its protein is CATTRGVIYEQFF. V usage is TRBV2 and J usage is TRBJ2-1; maybe TRBD2 (6 bases). The germline V gene has CDR1 SNHLY and CDR2 FYNNEI. The CDR3 is 13 residues long. Trimming cost V 10 bases and J 8 bases, with 18 bases left between them.